What follows are 16 T cell receptor beta chains derived from one specimen sequenced in a study of control samples from healthy donors and cancer patients. Produced via immunoSEQ multiplex PCR; TCRdb's table is partial and in-frame only. The table records more than 45,000 clones, approximately 90% of them present only once. Sample: PBMCs. The receptor source for this set is a young man with colorectal cancer.

The chain has TRBV13 and TRBJ2-4, with D possibly TRBD2 on 7 matching bases. CDR1 is PRHDT and CDR2 is FYEKMQ in the germline V gene (reference sequence). V was trimmed by 0 bases and J by 0 bases, leaving 15 bases between them. The CDR3 runs to 18 residues. CDR3 sequence reads: CASSLGLGGGEAKNIQYF. The DNA for the CDR3 is TGTGCCAGCAGCTTAGGCCTAGGGGGGGGCGAAGCCAAAAACATTCAGTACTTC.

The chain has TRBV5-4 and TRBJ1-1; D might be TRBD1 (5 bases). This CDR3 contains 15 residues. Germline V gene sequence: CDR1 SGHNT, CDR2 YYREEE (reference sequence). Deletions cut 4 bases from V and 0 bases from J, with 13 bases between. The CDR3 coding sequence is TGTGCCAGCAGCCAAGAACAGGCGCTGAACACTGAAGCTTTCTTT. It yields the protein CASSQEQALNTEAFF.

The chain links TRBV6-5 to TRBJ1-2; TRBD1 aligns across 10 bases. Losses at the gene ends were 2 bases for V and 6 bases for J; bases not matched to a gene: 9. The CDR3 sequence is 16 residues long. Germline loops: CDR1 MNHEY, CDR2 SVGAGI. This CDR3 reads CASSYRRSDRGHGYTF. CDR3 sequence (DNA): TGTGCCAGCAGTTACAGACGGTCCGACAGGGGGCATGGCTACACCTTC.

The chain couples TRBV12-3 or TRBV12-4 to TRBJ1-1, with D possibly matching TRBD1 (6 bases). The CDR3 runs 13 residues. V was clipped by 6 bases and J by 6 bases, with 14 bases between them. The CDR3 spells CASSYTGWAEAFF. The CDR3 coding sequence is TGTGCCAGCAGCTACACAGGGTGGGCTGAAGCTTTCTTT.

CDR3 nucleotides: TGTGCCACCTTCCGGGACAACCTTAGCACAGATACGCAGTATTTT. Amino acids: CATFRDNLSTDTQYF. The chain employs TRBV6-5 and TRBJ2-3; tentative D call: TRBD1 (6 bases). V was pared by 10 bases and J by 0 bases, with 17 bases between. Per the germline V gene, CDR1 is MNHEY and CDR2 is SVGAGI. The CDR3 has 15 residues.

V usage is TRBV10-1 and J usage is TRBJ2-4; the match to TRBD1 covers 7 bases. Unmatched junction bases numbered 3, after V lost 3 bases and J lost 7 bases. The CDR3 sequence is 13 residues long. Per the germline V gene, CDR1 is WNHNN and CDR2 is SYGVQD (reference sequence). CDR3 DNA: TGCGCCAGCAGTGAAGGGGGCGCGAACATTCAGTACTTC. It yields the protein CASSEGGANIQYF.

The chain employs TRBV7-9 and TRBJ1-1, with unresolved D. Germline V gene data show CDR1 as SEHNR and CDR2 as FQNEAQ (reference sequence). This CDR3 is built from 13 residues. The V and J ends lost 3 bases and 11 bases respectively, with 16 bases between them. CDR3 sequence reads: CASSLMAPPGAFF. CDR3 DNA: TGTGCCAGCAGCTTGATGGCCCCCCCCGGTGCTTTCTTT.

The CDR3 nucleotides are TGTGCCAGCAGCTTATGGACAGGGAACTACGAGCAGTACTTC. Translation: CASSLWTGNYEQYF. V usage is TRBV5-4 and J usage is TRBJ2-7; TRBD1 matches 8 bases. CDR3 length: 14 amino acids. CDR1 and CDR2 from the germline V gene are SGHNT and YYREEE (reference sequence). The V gene end was trimmed by 2 bases and the J gene end by 3 bases; junction bases not matched to a gene: 4. Combining the CDR3 with reference TRBV5-4 and TRBJ2-7 gives the whole variable domain ETGVTQSPTHLIKTRGQQVTLRCSSQSGHNTVSWYQQALGQGPQFIFQYYREEENGRGNFPPRFSGLQFPNYSSELNVNALELDDSALYLCASSLWTGNYEQYFGPGTRLTVT.

The chain couples TRBV7-2 to TRBJ2-2, with D unresolved. V was pared by 1 base and J by 6 bases, with 12 bases between. Germline V CDR1 and CDR2: SGHTA, FQGNSA. The CDR3 extends over 15 amino acids. The CDR3 loop reads CASSLERALAGELFF. CDR3 bases: TGTGCCAGCAGCTTAGAACGGGCTCTCGCCGGGGAGCTGTTTTTT.

CDR3 DNA sequence: TGCGCCAGCAGTTTCCTTGGAGGGGAAAATGAAAAACTGTTTTTT. Encoded protein: CASSFLGGENEKLFF. The chain has TRBV5-1 and TRBJ1-4; possible D gene TRBD1, 5 bases. CDR1 SGHRS and CDR2 YFSETQ come from the germline V gene. This CDR3 region has 15 residues. The V end was cut by 5 bases, the J end by 5 bases, with 16 bases between.

The V call is TRBV4-1, the J call TRBJ1-1; D gene ambiguous. This CDR3 spans 21 amino acids. Germline V gene lookup returns CDR1 MGHRA and CDR2 YSYEKL. V lost 0 bases and J lost 0, with 26 bases in between. CDR3 region: CASSQDTSSPRWFRMNTEAFF. The CDR3 nucleotides read TGCGCCAGCAGCCAAGACACCTCCAGTCCCCGGTGGTTTAGGATGAACACTGAAGCTTTCTTT.

The count of this clone is one. The chain uses TRBV4-1 and TRBJ2-2, with 7 bases lining up with TRBD1. This CDR3 region has 18 residues. CDR1 and CDR2 from the germline V gene are MGHRA and YSYEKL. With V trimmed by 1 base and J by 2 bases, 10 bases remained unmatched. CDR3 nucleotide sequence: TGCGCCAGCAGCCAAGGACAGGGCGTTGGGCTCAACACCGGGGAGCTGTTTTTT. As protein: CASSQGQGVGLNTGELFF.

The gene calls are TRBV12-3 or TRBV12-4 and TRBJ1-4, with TRBD1 as a possible D gene (6 bases). This CDR3 region has 13 residues. V lost 1 base, J lost 10 bases, and 10 bases lay in between. The CDR3 loop reads CASSLGPRGKLFF. The CDR3 DNA reads as TGTGCCAGCAGTTTAGGGCCCAGGGGAAAACTGTTTTTT.

This clone appeared once. The rearrangement joins TRBV4-1 to TRBJ2-7, with D tentatively TRBD2 (5 bases). Germline CDR1 is MGHRA and CDR2 is YSYEKL. CDR3 length: 13 residues. V lost 4 bases, J lost 7 bases, and 14 bases lay in between. CDR3 sequence (DNA): TGCGCCAGCAGCCCCCAGCGGCAGGAGGAGCAGTACTTC. Translating gives CASSPQRQEEQYF.

CDR3 sequence: CASSPGALLQNTEAFF. DNA for the CDR3: TGTGCCAGCAGCCCGGGGGCGCTTCTGCAGAACACTGAAGCTTTCTTT. V and J are TRBV3-1 (or the pseudogene TRBV3-2) and TRBJ1-1; weak D call: TRBD1 (6 bases). The CDR3 is 16 residues long. The germline CDR1 and CDR2 sequences are LGHDT and YNNKEL (reference sequence). The germline V and J ends were trimmed by 4 bases and 1 base, with 16 bases remaining between them.

The V gene is TRBV6-6, the J gene TRBJ1-6; TRBD1 aligns across 12 bases. J lost 11 bases, V lost 2 bases, and 7 bases had no gene match. Looked up from germline, CDR1 is MNHNY and CDR2 is SVGAGI (reference sequence). This CDR3 is built from 16 residues. For the CDR3, the DNA is TGTGCCAGCAGTTACCCGGTTGGGACAGGGGGCACACCCCTCCACTTT. Translation: CASSYPVGTGGTPLHF.